This is a list of T cell receptor beta chains from one sample in a study of blood T cell repertoires in COVID-19. The repertoire was sequenced with immunoSEQ multiplex PCR; TCRdb's copy has only in-frame clones and lacks some. The sample includes approximately 260,000 clones, about 87% of them seen just once. Sequencing was performed on peripheral blood. Source of these receptors: a woman in her 40s with acute or convalescent COVID-19. CDR3s include the opening cysteine and the closing phenylalanine or tryptophan. A D gene is named only where the DNA matches it firmly. Expanded clones are given a class, and other clones once, few, many or no size at all.

d_call j_call v_call cdr3_length clone_size cdr3_nt cdr3_aa
TRBD1 TRBJ1-1 TRBV19 15 . TGTGCCAGTATACGGGACAGACTCTCGAACACTGAAGCTTTCTTT CASIRDRLSNTEAFF
. TRBJ2-2 TRBV5-1 15 . TGCGCCAGCAGCCTAGACGGAGAACTCACCGGGGAGCTGTTTTTT CASSLDGELTGELFF
TRBD1 TRBJ2-5 TRBV7-4 19 . TGTGCCAGCAGCCGACCGGGACAGGGGGCTTTTCGCGTCAAAGAGACCCAGTACTTC CASSRPGQGAFRVKETQYF
TRBD1 TRBJ1-2 TRBV4-1 17 once TGCGCCAGCAGCCAAGGTTTCATGACAGGGGCCCGCTATGGCTACACCTTC CASSQGFMTGARYGYTF
. TRBJ2-6 TRBV30 16 . TGTGCCTGGAGAAAGCAGGGTAGTCCTGGGGCCAACGTCCTGACTTTC CAWRKQGSPGANVLTF
. TRBJ1-1 TRBV5-1 14 . TGCGCCAGCAGGGTGCGGGGGGCGGTCACTGAAGCTTTCTTT CASRVRGAVTEAFF
TRBD1 TRBJ1-3 TRBV6-5 15 . TGTGCCAGCAGTCCTACAGGGGGCTCTGGAAACACCATATATTTT CASSPTGGSGNTIYF
. TRBJ1-1 TRBV7-2 14 . TGTGCCAGCAGCTTAGTCCCGGGGGAGCGGATGGCTTTCTTT CASSLVPGERMAFF
TRBD1 TRBJ1-1 TRBV6-5 13 . TGTGCCAGCAGGTACGGGACAGCCACTGAAGCTTTCTTT CASRYGTATEAFF
TRBD1 TRBJ1-4 TRBV5-1 15 . TGCGCCAGCAGCTTTGGACAGGGGGCGAACGAAAAACTGTTTTTT CASSFGQGANEKLFF
. TRBJ1-1 TRBV27 16 few TGTGCCAGCAGTTTGATAAGCGGAGTTATGAACACTGAAGCTTTCTTT CASSLISGVMNTEAFF
TRBD2 TRBJ2-1 TRBV6-5 15 . TGTGCCCTCCTCCGCCCGGGACTACCCTACAATGAGCAGTTCTTC CALLRPGLPYNEQFF
TRBD1 TRBJ1-1 TRBV30 13 . TGTGCCTGGAGTGCCGACAGGGACGCTGAAGCTTTCTTT CAWSADRDAEAFF
TRBD2 TRBJ2-1 TRBV5-4 15 . TGTGCCAGCAGACCACTAGCGGGGGAGATCAATGAGCAGTTCTTC CASRPLAGEINEQFF
TRBD1 TRBJ1-2 TRBV6-5 15 . TGTGCCAGCAGTCCCTCGGACAGGGTGGCCTATGGCTACACCTTC CASSPSDRVAYGYTF
. TRBJ1-1 TRBV10-3 15 . TGTGCCATCAAAGGCCGGGGCGCAGGGGACACTGAAGCTTTCTTT CAIKGRGAGDTEAFF
TRBD2 TRBJ2-1 TRBV3-1/TRBV3-2 19 . TGTGCCAGCAGCCCATTCACGAGGGGTCTAGCGGGGGCCCACAATGAGCAGTTCTTC CASSPFTRGLAGAHNEQFF
TRBD1 TRBJ1-6 TRBV7-8 17 few TGTGCCAGCAGCCCGGGACAGCTAAGCTCCTATAATTCACCCCTCCACTTT CASSPGQLSSYNSPLHF
TRBD1 TRBJ1-5 TRBV3-1/TRBV3-2 17 . TGTGCCAGCAGCCCACCGGGACAGCAGTATAGCAATCAGCCCCAGCATTTT CASSPPGQQYSNQPQHF
TRBD1 TRBJ1-3 TRBV13 16 . TGTGCCAGCAGCTTAAGCCCGGACAGGGGTGGAAACACCATATATTTT CASSLSPDRGGNTIYF
TRBD1 TRBJ2-1 TRBV27 15 . TGTGCCAGCAGTCCCGGGACAGGGGCATGGGGTGAGCAGTTCTTC CASSPGTGAWGEQFF
. TRBJ1-6 TRBV12-3/TRBV12-4 13 once TGTGCCAGCAGTCATCACATCCACTCACCCCTCCACTTT CASSHHIHSPLHF
. TRBJ2-1 TRBV7-9 12 . TGTGCCAGCAGCCCATTACGCGATGAGCAGTTCTTC CASSPLRDEQFF
. TRBJ1-2 TRBV21-1 17 . TGTGCCAGCAGCAAAGAGGGGACAGTAGGGGGAGAAGATGGCTACACCTTC CASSKEGTVGGEDGYTF
. TRBJ1-1 TRBV6-5 13 . TGTGCCAGCAGTTACCCGGGGAACACTGAAGCTTTCTTT CASSYPGNTEAFF
. TRBJ1-2 TRBV9 14 once TGTGCCAGCAGCGTGGACAGCCTACCCTATGGCTACACCTTC CASSVDSLPYGYTF
TRBD2 TRBJ2-1 TRBV7-2 17 . TGTGCCAGCAGCTTAAGGATTGTGGTAGCGGGGGAGGAGGAGCAGTTCTTC CASSLRIVVAGEEEQFF
. TRBJ1-2 TRBV2 12 . TGTGCCAGCAGTGTTACAGGGCTGGGCTACACCTTC CASSVTGLGYTF
. TRBJ2-5 TRBV3-1/TRBV3-2 12 . TGTGCCAGCAGCCTATTTGAGGAGACCCAGTACTTC CASSLFEETQYF
. TRBJ2-2 TRBV11-1 14 . TGTGCCAGCAGCCTCCGGGAGAACACCGGGGAGCTGTTTTTT CASSLRENTGELFF